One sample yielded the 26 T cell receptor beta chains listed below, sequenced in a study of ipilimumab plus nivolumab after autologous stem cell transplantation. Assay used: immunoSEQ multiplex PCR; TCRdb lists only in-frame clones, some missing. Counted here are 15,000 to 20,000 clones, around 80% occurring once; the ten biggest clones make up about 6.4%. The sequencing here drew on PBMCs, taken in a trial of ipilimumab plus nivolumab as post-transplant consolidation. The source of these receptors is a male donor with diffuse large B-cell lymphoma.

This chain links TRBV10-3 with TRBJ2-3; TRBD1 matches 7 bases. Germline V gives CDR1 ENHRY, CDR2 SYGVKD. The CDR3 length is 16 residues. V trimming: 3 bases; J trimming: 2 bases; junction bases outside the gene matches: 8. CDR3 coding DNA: TGTGCCATCAGTGACCCTGGGACAGCTTACACAGATACGCAGTATTTT. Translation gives CAISDPGTAYTDTQYF.

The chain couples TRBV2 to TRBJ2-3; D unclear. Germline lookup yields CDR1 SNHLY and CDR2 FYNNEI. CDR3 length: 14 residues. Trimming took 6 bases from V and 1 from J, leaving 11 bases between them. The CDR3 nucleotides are TGTGCCAGCAGCCTGCCCGGGCGCACAGATACGCAGTATTTT. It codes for CASSLPGRTDTQYF.

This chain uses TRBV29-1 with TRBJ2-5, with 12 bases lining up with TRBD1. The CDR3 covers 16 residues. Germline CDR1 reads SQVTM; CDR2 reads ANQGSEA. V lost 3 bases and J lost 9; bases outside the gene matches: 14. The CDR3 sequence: CSVDGGTGGPGGAQYF. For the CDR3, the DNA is TGCAGCGTTGATGGGGGGACAGGGGGCCCCGGCGGGGCCCAGTACTTC. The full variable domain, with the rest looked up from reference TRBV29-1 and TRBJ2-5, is SAVISQKPSRDICQRGTSLTIQCQVDSQVTMMFWYRQQPGQSLTLIATANQGSEATYESGFVIDKFPISRPNLTFSTLTVSNMSPEDSSIYLCSVDGGTGGPGGAQYFGPGTRLLVL.

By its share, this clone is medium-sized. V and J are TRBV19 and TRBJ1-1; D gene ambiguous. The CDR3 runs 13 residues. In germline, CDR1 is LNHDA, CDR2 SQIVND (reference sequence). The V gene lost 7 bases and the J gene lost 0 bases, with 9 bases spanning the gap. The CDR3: CASTSGMNTEAFF. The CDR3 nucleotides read TGTGCCAGTACCTCCGGTATGAACACTGAAGCTTTCTTT.

The CDR3 bases are TGTGCTTCCTATAGCGGGGGGGCTAACACCGGGGAGCTGTTTTTT. Encoded protein: CASYSGGANTGELFF. V and J are TRBV30 and TRBJ2-2, with TRBD2 matching over 11 bases. The CDR3 runs 15 residues. Germline values: CDR1 GTSNPN, CDR2 SVGIG (reference sequence).

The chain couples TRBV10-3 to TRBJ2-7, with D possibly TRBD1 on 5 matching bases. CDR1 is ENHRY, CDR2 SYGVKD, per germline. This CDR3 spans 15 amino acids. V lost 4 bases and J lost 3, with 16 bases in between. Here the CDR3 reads CAISGGSGKNYEQYF. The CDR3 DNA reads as TGTGCCATCAGTGGAGGTTCAGGGAAAAACTACGAGCAGTACTTC.

The CDR3 DNA is TGCGCCAGCAGCTTACTAGCGGGTCTCTTTGGCAAGACCCAGTACTTC. Translated, it gives CASSLLAGLFGKTQYF. The chain links TRBV5-1 to TRBJ2-5; 9 nucleotides agree with TRBD2. This CDR3 contains 16 residues. Germline CDR1 is SGHRS and CDR2 is YFSETQ. V trimming: 2 bases; J trimming: 6 bases; junction bases outside the gene matches: 11.

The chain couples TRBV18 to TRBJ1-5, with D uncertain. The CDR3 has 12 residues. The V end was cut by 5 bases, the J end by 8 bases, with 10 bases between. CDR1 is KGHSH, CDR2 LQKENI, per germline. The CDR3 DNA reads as TGTGCCAGCTCAGATTATGGGGAGCCCCAGCATTTT. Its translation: CASSDYGEPQHF.

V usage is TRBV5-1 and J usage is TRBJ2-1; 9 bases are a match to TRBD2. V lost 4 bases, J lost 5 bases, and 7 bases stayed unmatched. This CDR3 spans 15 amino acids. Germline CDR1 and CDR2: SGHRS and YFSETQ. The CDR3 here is CASSKPLAGNNEQFF. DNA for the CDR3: TGCGCCAGCAGCAAACCCCTAGCGGGGAACAATGAGCAGTTCTTC.

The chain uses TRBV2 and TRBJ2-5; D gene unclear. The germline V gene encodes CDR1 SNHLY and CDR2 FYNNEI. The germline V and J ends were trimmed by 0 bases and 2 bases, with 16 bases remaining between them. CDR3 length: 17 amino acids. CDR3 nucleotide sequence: TGTGCCAGCAGTGAAGCGCCGGGTCTTTCTGGACAAGAGACCCAGTACTTC. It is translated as CASSEAPGLSGQETQYF.

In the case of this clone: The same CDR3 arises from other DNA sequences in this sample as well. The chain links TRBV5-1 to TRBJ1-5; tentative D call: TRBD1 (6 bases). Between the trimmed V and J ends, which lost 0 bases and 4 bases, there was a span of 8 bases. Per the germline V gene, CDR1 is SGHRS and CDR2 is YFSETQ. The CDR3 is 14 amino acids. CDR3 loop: CASSLEGGNQPQHF. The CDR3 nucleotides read TGCGCCAGCAGCTTGGAAGGGGGGAATCAGCCCCAGCATTTT.

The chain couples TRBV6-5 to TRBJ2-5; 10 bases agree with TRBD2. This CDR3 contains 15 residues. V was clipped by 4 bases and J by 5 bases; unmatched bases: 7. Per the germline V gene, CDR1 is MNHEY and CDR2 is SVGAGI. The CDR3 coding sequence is TGTGCCAGCAGTTCCCGAGCGGGGGGGCGGGAGACCCAGTACTTC. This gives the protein CASSSRAGGRETQYF.

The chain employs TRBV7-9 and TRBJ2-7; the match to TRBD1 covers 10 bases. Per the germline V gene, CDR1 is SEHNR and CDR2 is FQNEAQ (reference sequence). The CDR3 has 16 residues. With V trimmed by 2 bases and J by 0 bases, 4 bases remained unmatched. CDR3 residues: CASSLMGQGSSYEQYF. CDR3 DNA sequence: TGTGCCAGCAGCTTAATGGGACAGGGGAGCTCCTACGAGCAGTACTTC.

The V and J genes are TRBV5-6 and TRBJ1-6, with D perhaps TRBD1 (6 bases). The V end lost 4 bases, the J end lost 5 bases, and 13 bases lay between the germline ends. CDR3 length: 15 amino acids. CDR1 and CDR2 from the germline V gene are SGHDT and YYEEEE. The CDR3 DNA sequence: TGTGCCAGCAGCCTGGGGGCGGACAATAATTCACCCCTCCACTTT. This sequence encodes CASSLGADNNSPLHF.

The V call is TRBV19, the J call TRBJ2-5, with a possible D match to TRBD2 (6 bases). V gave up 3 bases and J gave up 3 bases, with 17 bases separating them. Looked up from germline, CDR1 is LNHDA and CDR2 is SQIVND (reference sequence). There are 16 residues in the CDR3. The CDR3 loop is CASSIAVAATKETQYF. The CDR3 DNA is TGTGCCAGTAGTATCGCGGTAGCGGCAACCAAAGAGACCCAGTACTTC.

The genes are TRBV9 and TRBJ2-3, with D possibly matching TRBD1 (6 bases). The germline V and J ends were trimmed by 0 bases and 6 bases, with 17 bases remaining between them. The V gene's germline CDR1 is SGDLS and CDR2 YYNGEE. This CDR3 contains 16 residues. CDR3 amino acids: CASSVGNRVGWDTQYF. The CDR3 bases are TGTGCCAGCAGCGTAGGGAACAGGGTCGGTTGGGATACGCAGTATTTT.

The CDR3 sequence: CASSPTLGDNYGYTF. The CDR3 coding sequence is TGTGCCAGCTCACCCACATTAGGGGACAACTATGGCTACACCTTC. The chain links TRBV18 to TRBJ1-2; weak D call: TRBD1 (5 bases). Germline V lookup: CDR1 KGHSH, CDR2 LQKENI. This CDR3 has 15 residues. Trimming took off 3 bases at V and 2 bases at J, with 13 bases between the two ends. Full variable domain (remainder filled in from reference TRBV18 and TRBJ1-2): NAGVMQNPRHLVRRRGQEARLRCSPMKGHSHVYWYRQLPEEGLKFMVYLQKENIIDESGMPKERFSAEFPKEGPSILRIQQVVRGDSAAYFCASSPTLGDNYGYTFGSGTRLTVV.

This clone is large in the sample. The CDR3 region is CASRPPGGMDQPQHF. In nucleotides, the CDR3 is TGTGCCAGCAGACCTCCAGGGGGAATGGATCAGCCCCAGCATTTT. This chain uses TRBV6-6 with TRBJ1-5; the match to TRBD1 covers 7 bases. With 6 bases clipped from V and 5 bases from J, the junction kept 10 bases outside the gene matches. Germline lookup yields CDR1 MNHNY and CDR2 SVGAGI (reference sequence). CDR3 length: 15 residues.

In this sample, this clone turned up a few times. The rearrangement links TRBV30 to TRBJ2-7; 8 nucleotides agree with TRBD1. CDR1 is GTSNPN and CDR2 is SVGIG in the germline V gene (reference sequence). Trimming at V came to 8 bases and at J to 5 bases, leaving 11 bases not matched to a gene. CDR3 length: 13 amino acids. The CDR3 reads CAGGQGLIDEQYF. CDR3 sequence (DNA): TGTGCCGGAGGACAGGGACTTATTGACGAGCAGTACTTC.

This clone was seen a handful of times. The CDR3 here is CASSLGGQGQTDTQYF. CDR3 sequence (DNA): TGTGCCAGCAGCTTGGGGGGGCAGGGTCAAACAGATACGCAGTATTTT. The chain employs TRBV11-2 and TRBJ2-3; D might be TRBD2 (7 bases). Germline V gives CDR1 SGHAT, CDR2 FQNNGV. Trimming pared 3 bases from V and 3 bases from J, leaving 16 bases between. The CDR3 covers 16 residues.

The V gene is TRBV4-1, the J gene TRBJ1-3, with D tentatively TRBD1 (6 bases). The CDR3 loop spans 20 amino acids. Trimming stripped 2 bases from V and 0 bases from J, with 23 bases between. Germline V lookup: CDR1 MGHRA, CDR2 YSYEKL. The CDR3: CASSQKDQGSPLSSGNTIYF. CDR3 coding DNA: TGCGCCAGCAGCCAAAAAGATCAGGGGTCTCCGCTTTCCTCTGGAAACACCATATATTTT.

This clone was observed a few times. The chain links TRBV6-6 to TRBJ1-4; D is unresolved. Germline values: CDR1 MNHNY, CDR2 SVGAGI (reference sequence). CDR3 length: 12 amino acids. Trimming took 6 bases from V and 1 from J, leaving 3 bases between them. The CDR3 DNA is TGTGCCAGCAGCGAAACTAATGAAAAACTGTTTTTT. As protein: CASSETNEKLFF.

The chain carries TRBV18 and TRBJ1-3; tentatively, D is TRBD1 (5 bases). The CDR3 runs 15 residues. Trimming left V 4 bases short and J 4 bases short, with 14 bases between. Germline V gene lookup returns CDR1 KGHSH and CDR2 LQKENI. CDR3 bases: TGTGCCAGCTCACATGGTGGGGACCCGGGAAACACCATATATTTT. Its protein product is CASSHGGDPGNTIYF.

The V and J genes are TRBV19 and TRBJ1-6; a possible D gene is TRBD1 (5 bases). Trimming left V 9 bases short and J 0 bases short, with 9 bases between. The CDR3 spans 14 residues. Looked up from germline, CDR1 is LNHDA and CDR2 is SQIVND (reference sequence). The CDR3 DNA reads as TGTGCCAGCGGGGACCCCTCCTATAATTCACCCCTCCACTTT. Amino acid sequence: CASGDPSYNSPLHF.

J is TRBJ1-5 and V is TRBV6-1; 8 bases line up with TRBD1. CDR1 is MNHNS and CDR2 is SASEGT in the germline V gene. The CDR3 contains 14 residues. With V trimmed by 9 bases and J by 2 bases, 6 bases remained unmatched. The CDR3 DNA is TGTGCCAGTCAGGGGGCTTCGGGCAATCAGCCCCAGCATTTT. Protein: CASQGASGNQPQHF.

The CDR3 coding sequence is TGTGCCACCAGCAGAGATCGGGCGAAACAGCCCCAGCATTTT. Amino acids: CATSRDRAKQPQHF. The V call is TRBV15, the J call TRBJ1-5; D is ambiguous. With 0 bases removed from V and 7 bases from J, the gap between germline ends came to 10 bases. Germline V lookup: CDR1 LNHNV, CDR2 YYDKDF (reference sequence). CDR3 length equals 14 residues.